Listed below are T cell receptor beta chains from one sample, sequenced in a study of cytomegalovirus exposure and HLA in healthy donors. Measured with immunoSEQ multiplex PCR; TCRdb has only the in-frame clones, and not every one. The table records roughly 180,000 clones, just under 80% of them present only once. Sequenced: PBMCs. These receptors came from a woman in her thirties in good health and CMV-seropositive. CDR3s include the opening cysteine and the closing phenylalanine or tryptophan. The D gene is left open where the match is weak.

d_gene: TRBD1
v_gene: TRBV6-1
j_gene: TRBJ1-3
CDR3nt: TGTGCCAGCAGTGAAGCGAAGGGACAGGGGGCCACTGGAAACACCATATATTTT
CDR3aa: CASSEAKGQGATGNTIYF

d_gene: -
v_gene: TRBV15
j_gene: TRBJ2-3
CDR3nt: TGTGCCACCAGCAGAGCGGATACGCAGTATTTT
CDR3aa: CATSRADTQYF

d_gene: -
v_gene: TRBV19
j_gene: TRBJ1-1
CDR3nt: TGTGCCAGTAGTATCCTACCCGGGAACACTGAAGCTTTCTTT
CDR3aa: CASSILPGNTEAFF

d_gene: TRBD2
v_gene: TRBV9
j_gene: TRBJ2-7
CDR3nt: TGTGCCAGCAGCACCGGAGGGAGGGAACGCGAGCAGTACTTC
CDR3aa: CASSTGGREREQYF

d_gene: TRBD1
v_gene: TRBV27
j_gene: TRBJ1-6
CDR3nt: TGTGCCAGCAGTTTATCCGGACAGGGGCGAGGTTCACCCCTCCACTTT
CDR3aa: CASSLSGQGRGSPLHF

d_gene: -
v_gene: TRBV7-9
j_gene: TRBJ1-1
CDR3nt: TGTGCCAGCAGCTTGCCCGCGGGAGGGGTTGGGAACACTGAAGCTTTCTTT
CDR3aa: CASSLPAGGVGNTEAFF

d_gene: -
v_gene: TRBV5-1
j_gene: TRBJ2-7
CDR3nt: TGCGCCAGCAGCTCGGTAGGAGGTCCGAGCGAGCAGTACTTC
CDR3aa: CASSSVGGPSEQYF

d_gene: TRBD2
v_gene: TRBV9
j_gene: TRBJ2-3
CDR3nt: TGTGCCAGCAGCAGAGACCTAGCGGGGAACACAGATACGCAGTATTTT
CDR3aa: CASSRDLAGNTDTQYF

d_gene: TRBD1
v_gene: TRBV29-1
j_gene: TRBJ2-7
CDR3nt: TGCAGCGTTGTCCGGGACAGGGCCCCCTACGAGCAGTACTTC
CDR3aa: CSVVRDRAPYEQYF

d_gene: TRBD2
v_gene: TRBV5-1
j_gene: TRBJ2-6
CDR3nt: TGCGCCAGCAGCTTGGATCCAGCGGGAGATTCTGGGGCCAACGTCCTGACTTTC
CDR3aa: CASSLDPAGDSGANVLTF

d_gene: -
v_gene: TRBV2
j_gene: TRBJ1-2
CDR3nt: TGTGCCAGCAGTGATGCAAGGGGATTGGAAGATGGCTACACCTTC
CDR3aa: CASSDARGLEDGYTF